This TCR beta chain originates from a study of cytotoxic CD8 clonotypes in ibrutinib-treated CLL. Study details: The subjects consisted of some 12 relapsed/refractory and around 15 treatment-naive individuals, with about 17 IGHV unmutated. The study's findings and limits: Clonality increased at ibrutinib response, then returned toward baseline at progression. Public clonotypes were uncommon and contracted or stayed stable on treatment.

About this clone itself: The antigen remains unidentified.

With sequencing, the targeted depth ranged from 1 in 200,000 to 1 in 1 million T cells. The repertoire was sequenced with immunoSEQ multiplex PCR; TCRdb's copy has only in-frame clones and lacks some. The table lists about 22,000 clones, approximately 72% of them singletons. The V end lost 6 bases, the J end lost 5 bases, and 20 bases lay between the germline ends. This CDR3 has 16 residues. Germline values: CDR1 SGDLS, CDR2 YYNGEE. The TCR sequence derives from a human donor with chronic lymphocytic leukemia. The chain links TRBV9 to TRBJ2-2; possible D gene TRBD2, 6 bases. The starting material was PBMCs, obtained before ibrutinib treatment. CDR3 residues: CASNKRGGAGTGELFF. For the CDR3, the DNA is TGTGCCAGCAACAAGAGAGGAGGGGCGGGGACCGGGGAGCTGTTTTTT.